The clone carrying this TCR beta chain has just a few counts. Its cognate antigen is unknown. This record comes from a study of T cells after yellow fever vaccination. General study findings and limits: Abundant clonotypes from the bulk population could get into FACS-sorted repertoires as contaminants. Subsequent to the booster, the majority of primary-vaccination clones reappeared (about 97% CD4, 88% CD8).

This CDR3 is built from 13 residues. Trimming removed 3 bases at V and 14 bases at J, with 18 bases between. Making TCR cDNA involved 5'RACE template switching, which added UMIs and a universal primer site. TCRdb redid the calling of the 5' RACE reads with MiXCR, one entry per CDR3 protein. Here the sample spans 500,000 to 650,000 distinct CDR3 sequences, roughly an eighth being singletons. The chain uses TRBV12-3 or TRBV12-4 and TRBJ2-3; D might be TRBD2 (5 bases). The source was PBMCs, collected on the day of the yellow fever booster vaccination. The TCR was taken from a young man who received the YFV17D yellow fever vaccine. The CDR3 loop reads CASSLSSRGWRYF. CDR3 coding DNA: TGTGCCAGCAGTTTGAGCAGTAGAGGGTGGCGGTATTTT.